This entry describes one T cell receptor (beta chain). Its cognate antigen is unknown. This specimen belongs to a study of T cell responses to AZD1222 COVID-19 vaccine. V lost 4 bases to trimming and J lost 3 bases, with 25 bases between them. This CDR3 is built from 18 residues. CDR1 and CDR2 from the germline V gene are KGHSH and LQKENI. Libraries were prepared by immunoSEQ multiplex PCR; TCRdb keeps only in-frame clonotypes and omits some of them. The sample holds just over 95,000 clones, 85% to 90% seen once. Findings and limits, study-wide: Donors were chiefly white British, with a greater number of females, and clonal diversity was perhaps underestimated.

The TCR sequence derives from an adult in good health. The material was peripheral blood, obtained on day 0 of AZD1222 vaccination. The rearrangement uses TRBV18 and TRBJ2-7; D possibly corresponds to TRBD2 (6 bases). CDR3 sequence (DNA): TGTGCCAGCTCACTTTCACCCTCGGGACTGTCGACCCTCTACGAGCAGTACTTC. Protein: CASSLSPSGLSTLYEQYF.